Listed below are T cell receptor beta chains from one sample, sequenced in a study of T cells after yellow fever vaccination. Via MiXCR, TCRdb re-called the 5' RACE reads, giving one row per CDR3 protein. The data show about 260,000 distinct CDR3 sequences, 10% to 15% seen once. The source was CD4+ T cells sorted from PBMCs, collected 45 days after the yellow fever booster vaccination. The receptors were sampled from a man aged 25-45 years who received the YFV17D yellow fever vaccine. The CDR3 runs from the conserved cysteine through the conserved F or W. The D gene is left open where the match is weak. For some rows the clone size is stated as once, few or many, or as a class when expanded; others skip it.

j_call,clone_size,v_call,d_call,cdr3_aa,cdr3_nt
TRBJ2-3,NA,TRBV7-2,NA,CASSPSGRGADTQYF,TGTGCCAGCAGTCCCTCGGGGAGGGGGGCAGATACGCAGTATTTT
TRBJ1-5,NA,TRBV20-1,NA,CSATQGIQPQHF,TGCAGTGCCACACAGGGTATCCAGCCCCAGCATTTT
TRBJ1-6,few,TRBV12-3/TRBV12-4,NA,CASIPLPARHSPLHF,TGTGCCAGCATCCCCCTCCCGGCCCGACATTCACCCCTCCACTTT
TRBJ1-2,many,TRBV15,TRBD1,CATSSGTGGGGYTF,TGTGCCACCAGCTCCGGGACAGGGGGCGGTGGCTACACCTTC
TRBJ2-1,NA,TRBV7-8,NA,CASSLGPSDEQFF,TGTGCCAGCAGCTTAGGTCCGTCGGATGAGCAGTTCTTC
TRBJ2-7,NA,TRBV3-1,NA,CASSPLSREQYF,TGTGCCAGCAGCCCCCTCAGTCGGGAGCAGTACTTC
TRBJ2-2,few,TRBV7-2,NA,CASSLSRTHLWLFF,TGTGCCAGCAGCTTATCCAGGACGCACCTCTGGCTGTTTTTT
TRBJ1-5,many,TRBV7-2,NA,CASSLLGDQPQHF,TGTGCCAGCAGCTTACTAGGAGACCAGCCCCAGCATTTT
TRBJ2-2,few,TRBV3-1,NA,CASSQVGELFF,TGTGCCAGCAGCCAAGTTGGGGAGCTGTTTTTT
TRBJ2-3,few,TRBV4-3,NA,CASSQAPGVAQYF,TGCGCCAGCAGCCAAGCCCCAGGTGTGGCGCAGTATTTT
TRBJ2-1,NA,TRBV6-2/TRBV6-3,NA,CAGTERGTSYNEQFF,TGTGCCGGCACCGAAAGGGGGACCTCCTACAATGAGCAGTTCTTC
TRBJ1-2,few,TRBV20-1,TRBD1,CSATGQGYGYTF,TGCAGTGCAACGGGACAGGGATATGGCTACACCTTC
TRBJ1-4,NA,TRBV10-1,NA,CASNATNEKLFF,TGCGCCAGCAATGCAACTAATGAAAAACTGTTTTTT
TRBJ2-2,NA,TRBV12-3/TRBV12-4,TRBD1,CASSSRGQLGGELFF,TGTGCCAGCAGTTCAAGGGGGCAGTTAGGCGGGGAGCTGTTTTTT
TRBJ1-3,few,TRBV7-2,NA,CASSLGVGNTIYF,TGTGCCAGCAGCTTAGGGGTTGGAAACACCATATATTTT
TRBJ2-5,NA,TRBV6-5,NA,CASSYPQGYQETQYF,TGTGCCAGCAGTTATCCCCAGGGGTACCAAGAGACCCAGTACTTC
TRBJ2-1,NA,TRBV29-1,TRBD1,CSVGGQGGRSSYNEQFF,TGCAGCGTTGGGGGACAGGGAGGACGAAGCTCCTACAATGAGCAGTTCTTC
TRBJ1-2,NA,TRBV12-3/TRBV12-4,NA,CASSLLQASF,TGTGCCAGCAGTTTACTACAGGCCTCCTTC
TRBJ2-5,NA,TRBV7-2,TRBD1,CASTRTGDQETQYF,TGTGCCAGCACCAGGACAGGGGATCAAGAGACCCAGTACTTC
TRBJ2-2,NA,TRBV5-1,TRBD1,CASSTGQGRTGELFF,TGCGCCAGCAGCACGGGACAGGGGCGGACCGGGGAGCTGTTTTTT
TRBJ2-2,few,TRBV5-6,TRBD2,CASSPPTSGMNTGELFF,TGTGCCAGCAGCCCCCCTACTAGCGGGATGAACACCGGGGAGCTGTTTTTT
TRBJ2-1,NA,TRBV7-2,NA,CASSTYANNEQFF,TGTGCCAGCAGCACATATGCGAACAATGAGCAGTTCTTC
TRBJ1-2,NA,TRBV7-9,NA,CASSSPNYGYTF,TGTGCCAGCAGCTCCCCAAACTATGGCTACACCTTC
TRBJ2-7,many,TRBV3-1,NA,CASSNTHEQYF,TGTGCCAGCAGCAACACCCACGAGCAGTACTTC
TRBJ2-5,NA,TRBV20-1,TRBD2,CSADGRALETQYF,TGCAGTGCTGACGGGAGGGCCCTTGAGACCCAGTACTTC
TRBJ2-1,NA,TRBV10-3,NA,CAISEGTPPGQFF,TGTGCCATCAGTGAGGGGACCCCTCCGGGGCAGTTCTTC
TRBJ2-3,few,TRBV7-3,NA,CASSLGRLLTDTQYF,TGTGCCAGCAGCCTAGGGCGCCTACTCACAGATACGCAGTATTTT
TRBJ1-2,NA,TRBV5-6,NA,CASSLGRAGGYTF,TGTGCCAGCAGCTTGGGGCGGGCCGGTGGCTACACCTTC
TRBJ2-1,few,TRBV7-2,NA,CASSLDPSREQFF,TGTGCCAGCAGCTTAGATCCTAGCAGGGAGCAGTTCTTC
TRBJ2-1,NA,TRBV27,NA,CASSSRPYNEQFF,TGTGCCAGCAGTTCCCGCCCCTACAATGAGCAGTTCTTC
TRBJ2-1,NA,TRBV6-5,TRBD2,CASSYSTSGGYNEQFF,TGTGCCAGCAGTTACTCTACTAGCGGGGGGTACAATGAGCAGTTCTTC
TRBJ2-3,NA,TRBV15,TRBD2,CATSRATSGTSTDTQYF,TGTGCCACCAGCAGGGCGACTAGCGGGACTAGCACAGATACGCAGTATTTT
TRBJ2-3,few,TRBV27,NA,CATGTTDTDTQYF,TGTGCCACCGGGACAACGGACACAGATACGCAGTATTTT
TRBJ1-2,NA,TRBV20-1,TRBD1,CSVSGQGAFGYTF,TGCAGCGTCTCGGGACAGGGGGCCTTTGGCTACACCTTC
TRBJ2-3,NA,TRBV7-2,TRBD2,CASSLAISGVRDTQYF,TGTGCCAGCAGCTTAGCGATCAGCGGGGTGCGTGATACGCAGTATTTT
TRBJ2-7,few,TRBV29-1,NA,CSVAAVGTYEQYF,TGCAGCGTTGCGGCAGTCGGGACCTACGAGCAGTACTTC
TRBJ2-7,NA,TRBV7-2,TRBD1,CASSLAYTWDSYEQYF,TGTGCCAGCAGCTTAGCGTATACGTGGGACAGCTACGAGCAGTACTTC
TRBJ2-7,NA,TRBV15,NA,CATSSLDSYEQYF,TGTGCCACCAGCAGCTTAGACTCCTACGAGCAGTACTTC
TRBJ2-1,few,TRBV20-1,TRBD2,CSARRASGEYNEQFF,TGCAGTGCTAGGCGGGCTAGCGGGGAGTACAATGAGCAGTTCTTC
TRBJ2-3,few,TRBV20-1,NA,CSASPGGDTQYF,TGCAGTGCTAGCCCCGGTGGAGATACGCAGTATTTT
TRBJ2-1,NA,TRBV29-1,TRBD1,CSVADRGALQFF,TGCAGCGTTGCAGACAGGGGCGCGCTGCAGTTCTTC